This T cell receptor beta chain comes out of a study of Ad26.COV2.S vaccination and SARS-CoV-2 variants (dated by TCRdb to about 2021). With regard to the full study: Vaccine-arm donors came from COV1001, a multicentre, randomized, double-blind, placebo-controlled phase I-IIa trial of Ad26.COV2.S in healthy adults. Ad26.COV2.S was given intramuscularly at 5x10^10 or 1x10^11 viral particles, as a single shot or as two shots 56 days apart. The specificity and breadth of SARS-CoV-2-reactive T cell receptors after Ad26.COV2.S vaccination were assessed by TCRbeta repertoire sequencing. A total of roughly 30 samples were included in the TCR-sequenced set, comprising roughly 19 Ad26.COV2.S vaccine recipients, 5 placebo recipients and 8 SARS-CoV-2 convalescent individuals. Participants in the trial were split at random into five groups of five each, receiving low-dose or high-dose Ad26.COV2.S once or twice, or else placebo on both occasions. Investigators remained blinded to trial group allocation during experiments and outcome assessment.

Study-wide findings and limitations: Spike-specific TCR breadth was higher in Ad26.COV2.S recipients than in placebo recipients (P = 0.0014). According to the authors, total T cell responses may have been underestimated by the TCR breadth and depth analyses. The study was not powered for comparison of responses between vaccine doses or regimens. Comparable non-spike TCR breadth was observed between vaccine and placebo recipients, consistent with only spike being contained in the vaccine. Substantial breadth of spike-specific CD8+ and CD4+ T cell responses was reported after vaccination.

Relative to germline, V is missing 6 bases and J is missing 7 bases, with 7 bases of the junction outside any gene match. The CDR3, cysteine through phenylalanine, is 13 amino acids long. Only the CDR3 portion is preserved as DNA: 39 bases, with reading frame beginning at the first base. Remarks on this clone: No cognate antigen has been identified for it. No much larger clonotype is one base removed from it; base qualities were not supplied.

The treatment or condition label for this specimen denotes: some 20 received Ad26.COV2.S at low or high dose, single or two shots; 5 received placebo; per-sample allocation not given. Repertoires of vaccine and placebo recipients were sequenced from samples taken on day 63 after the first injection. Between 29 July and 7 August 2020, Cohort 1b enrolled around 25 adults aged 18-55 years at one site in Boston, USA. As a vaccine, Ad26.COV2.S was a replication-incompetent adenovirus type 26 vector that expressed a prefusion-stabilized SARS-CoV-2 spike protein derived from the original Wuhan strain. TCRbeta CDR3 regions were sequenced with the immunoSEQ Assay. After extraction, genomic DNA underwent amplification by bias-controlled multiplex PCR, followed by high-throughput sequencing. On the study's bioinformatics: To quantify the absolute abundance of every unique TCRbeta CDR3 region, sequences were collapsed and filtered. T cell fraction was estimated by normalizing TCRbeta template counts to usable DNA, which was measured by amplifying reference genes present in all nucleated cells. Repertoire TCRs were annotated as SARS-CoV-2-specific by exact matching of V gene, CDR3 amino acid sequence and J gene to a known reactive TCR set. MIRA supplied the reference SARS-CoV-2 TCR set, which was filtered for enrichment in COVID-19-positive ImmuneCODE repertoires so that public or cross-reactive TCRs were removed. Using the MIRA antigens, annotated TCRs were further analysed by specific ORF or by position within an ORF. Breadth was defined as the number of annotated unique rearrangements divided by the total number of unique productive rearrangements, and depth was defined as the summed frequency of the annotated unique rearrangements. TCR breadth was compared between groups using two-sided Wilcoxon rank-sum tests. Held by TCRdb, this immuneACCESS table contains in-frame sequences only and omits some clones. Under half of the omission traces to an unresolved V gene where checked; the cause of the rest is unknown. The V and J calls and clone size come from that table; D and trimming were worked out from the DNA. The sample table lists some 340,000 clones, around four fifths of them with a count of one. The top ten hold 2.1% of the sample.

The source was peripheral blood, collected in a trial of Ad26.COV2.S vaccine versus placebo. This receptor was taken from a person aged 18-60 years who received the Ad26.COV2.S COVID-19 vaccine or a placebo. The chain is assembled from TRBV12-3 or TRBV12-4 and TRBJ2-5, with 8 junctional bases fitting TRBD1. The DNA is as follows: TGTGCCAGCAGACTAGACAGGGGTGCGACCCAGTACTTC. It codes for CASRLDRGATQYF.